This paragraph reports one TCR beta chain. What it binds is unknown. The data derive from a study of vaccination and CD4 T cells after COVID-19. Overall study: Convalescent cases consisted of six males and four females, of whom two were Hispanic. Post-vaccine specimens were obtained a median about 73 days after dose two (range 14 to 241). Overall study findings and caveats: The study examined relatively few convalescent patients and included no early post-infection timepoints.

Sequenced with the Oncomine TCR Beta short-read assay was DNA taken from cultured CD4+ T cells. TCRdb itself ran the PCR reads through MiXCR, one entry per CDR3 protein. This table holds roughly 15,000 distinct CDR3 sequences, roughly half found once. The CDR3 sequence is 14 residues long. V lost 8 bases, J lost 6 bases, and 12 bases stayed unmatched. Germline V gene sequence: CDR1 MNHNS, CDR2 SASEGT. The time point is: late sampling 161 to 241 days after vaccination in a few convalescent patients. Regarding treatment: approximately nine-day PBMC culture with coronavirus spike peptide pools or control peptides (ViraFEST assay). TCR sequencing followed the expansion of antigen-specific T cells with peptide pools in ViraFEST.

The sample consisted of CD4+ T cells from blood, cultured in vitro, taken about 7 months after SARS-CoV-2 vaccination. This receptor was identified in a human donor who had recovered from COVID-19. The chain links TRBV6-1 to TRBJ1-2; 7 bases are shared with TRBD1. The CDR3 region is CASCPTGKEDGYTF. CDR3 DNA: TGTGCCAGCTGCCCGACAGGGAAGGAGGATGGCTACACCTTC.